The subject of this entry is one T cell receptor (beta chain). Antigen: not known. Here immunoSEQ multiplex PCR was the method, and the copy in TCRdb shows in-frame clones only, minus some. The table lists approximately 74,000 clones, around 70% of them singletons. V shed 6 bases and J shed 12 bases, with 18 bases lying between them. This CDR3 has 13 amino acids. Germline lookup yields CDR1 MDHEN and CDR2 SYDVKM. The data were taken from a study of vaccination effects on CD4 cells after COVID-19. Whole-study findings and limits: Infection- and vaccine-induced clones contracted markedly late after vaccination.

Following a 10-day culture, CD4+ T cells were purified. Participants got two doses of BNT162b2 or mRNA-1273 vaccine. J is TRBJ2-1 and V is TRBV28, with TRBD2 as a possible D gene (5 bases). The sample was CD4+ T cells from PBMCs cultured without peptide, taken after COVID-19 vaccination. The TCR originated in a human donor who received a COVID-19 vaccine. CDR3 sequence: CASRLTWDLAQFF. The CDR3 nucleotides read TGTGCCAGCAGGCTGACTTGGGATCTAGCGCAGTTCTTC.